The 5 T cell receptor beta chains presented below share a single source sample, sequenced in a study of T cells in Graves' hyperthyroidism and ophthalmopathy. Researchers amplified the TCR beta CDR3 regions from RNA transcripts. A set of HTBI primers served as the primers for a first-round RT-PCR of the TCR CDR3. TCRdb re-called the multiplex PCR reads through MiXCR, storing one row per CDR3 protein. This sample yields 530,000 or so distinct CDR3 sequences, of which just over 45% are seen a single time; roughly 7.7% belongs to the top ten. Sequences were obtained from peripheral blood or thyroid tissue (not recorded which). These receptors all come from a woman aged 18-35 years with Graves' hyperthyroidism.

This clonotype was found many times. A junction end diverges from the germline sequence, so it may reflect a read error. The gene calls are TRBV7-9 and TRBJ2-5; 14 bases align to TRBD2. Looked up from germline, CDR1 is SEHNR and CDR2 is FQNEAQ (reference sequence). CDR3 length: 16 residues. Here the CDR3 DNA reads TGCGCCAGCAGCCCCGGACTAGCGGGAGGTGGGGAGACCCAGTACTTC. Its protein is CASSPGLAGGGETQYF.

The chain is built from TRBV10-3 and TRBJ1-5, with D perhaps matching TRBD1 (5 bases). The CDR3 runs to 13 residues. CDR1 is ENHRY and CDR2 is SYGVKD in the germline V gene. The V end was cut by 10 bases, the J end by 11 bases, with 21 bases between. This CDR3 is CATSPTAGETQHF. CDR3 sequence (DNA): TGTGCCACCAGCCCGACAGCGGGAGAGACCCAGCATTTT.

The chain has TRBV4-1 and TRBJ2-6; no reliable D call. The V end lost 1 base, the J end lost 0 bases, and 10 bases lay between the germline ends. The V gene's germline CDR1 is MGHRA and CDR2 YSYEKL. The CDR3 extends over 17 amino acids. The CDR3 is CASSQVLSHSGANVLTF. CDR3 DNA sequence: TGCGCCAGCAGCCAAGTTTTGAGCCACTCTGGGGCCAACGTCCTGACTTTC.

This clonotype was detected many times. V and J are TRBV9 and TRBJ2-5; D not certain. Germline V lookup: CDR1 SGDLS, CDR2 YYNGEE. With 1 base removed from V and 5 bases from J, the gap between germline ends came to 9 bases. This CDR3 has 13 residues. The CDR3 spells CASSVLGTETQYF. CDR3 coding DNA: TGTGCCAGCAGCGTACTGGGTACGGAGACCCAGTACTTC.

This clonotype was seen once. This chain links TRBV4-3 with TRBJ2-7; D uncertain. Per the germline V gene, CDR1 is LGHNA and CDR2 is YSLEER. V was trimmed by 5 bases and J by 11 bases, leaving 28 bases between them. The CDR3 has 16 residues. The CDR3 region has the DNA TGCGCCAGCAGCTTGGCCCTCATGGGTGCCTACGAGCAGGAGTACTTC. This codes for CASSLALMGAYEQEYF.